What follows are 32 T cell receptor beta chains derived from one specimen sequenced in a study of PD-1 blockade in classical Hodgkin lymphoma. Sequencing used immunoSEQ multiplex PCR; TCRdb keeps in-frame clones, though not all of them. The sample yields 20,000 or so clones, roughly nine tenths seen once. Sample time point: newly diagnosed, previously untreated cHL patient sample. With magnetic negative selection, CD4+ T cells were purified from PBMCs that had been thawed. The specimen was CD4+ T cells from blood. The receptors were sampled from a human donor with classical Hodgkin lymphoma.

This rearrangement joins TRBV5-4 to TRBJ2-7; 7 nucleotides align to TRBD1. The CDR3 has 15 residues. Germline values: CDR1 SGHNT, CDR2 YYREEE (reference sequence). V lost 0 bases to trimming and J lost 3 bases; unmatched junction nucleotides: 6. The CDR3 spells CASSLGQGSGYEQYF. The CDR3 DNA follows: TGTGCCAGCAGCTTGGGACAGGGATCCGGCTACGAGCAGTACTTC.

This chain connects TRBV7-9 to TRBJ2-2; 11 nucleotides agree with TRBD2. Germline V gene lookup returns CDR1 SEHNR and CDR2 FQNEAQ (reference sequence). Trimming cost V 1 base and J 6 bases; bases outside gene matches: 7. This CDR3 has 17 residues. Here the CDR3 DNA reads TGTGCCAGCAGCTTAGGACTAGCGGGACGGGCGGCCGGGGAGCTGTTTTTT. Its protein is CASSLGLAGRAAGELFF.

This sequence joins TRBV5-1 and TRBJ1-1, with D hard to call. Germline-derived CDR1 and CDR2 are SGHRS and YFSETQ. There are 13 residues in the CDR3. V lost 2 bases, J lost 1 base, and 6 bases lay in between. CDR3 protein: CASSFRGNTEAFF. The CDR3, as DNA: TGCGCCAGCAGCTTTAGAGGGAACACTGAAGCTTTCTTT. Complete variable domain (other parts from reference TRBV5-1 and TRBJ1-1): KAGVTQTPRYLIKTRGQQVTLSCSPISGHRSVSWYQQTPGQGLQFLFEYFSETQRNKGNFPGRFSGRQFSNSRSEMNVSTLELGDSALYLCASSFRGNTEAFFGQGTRLTVV.

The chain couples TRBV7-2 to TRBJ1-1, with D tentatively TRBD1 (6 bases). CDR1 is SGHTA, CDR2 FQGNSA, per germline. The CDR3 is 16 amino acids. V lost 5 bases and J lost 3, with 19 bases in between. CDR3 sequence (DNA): TGTGCCAGCAGCCCGACCCAAGGGGGGCTTGACACTGAAGCTTTCTTT. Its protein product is CASSPTQGGLDTEAFF.

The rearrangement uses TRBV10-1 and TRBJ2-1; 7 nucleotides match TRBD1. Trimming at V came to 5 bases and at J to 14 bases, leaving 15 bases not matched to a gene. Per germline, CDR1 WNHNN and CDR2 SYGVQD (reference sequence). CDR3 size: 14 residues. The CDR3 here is CASSPSAQGLLKFF. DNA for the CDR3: TGCGCCAGCAGTCCTTCAGCACAGGGGCTTTTAAAGTTCTTC.

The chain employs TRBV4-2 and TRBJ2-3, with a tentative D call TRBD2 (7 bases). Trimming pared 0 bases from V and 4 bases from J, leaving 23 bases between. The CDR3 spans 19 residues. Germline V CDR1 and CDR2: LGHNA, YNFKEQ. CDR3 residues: CASSQDGRGRLRPPDTQYF. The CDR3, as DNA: TGTGCCAGCAGCCAAGACGGGCGGGGGCGCCTTCGCCCACCAGATACGCAGTATTTT.

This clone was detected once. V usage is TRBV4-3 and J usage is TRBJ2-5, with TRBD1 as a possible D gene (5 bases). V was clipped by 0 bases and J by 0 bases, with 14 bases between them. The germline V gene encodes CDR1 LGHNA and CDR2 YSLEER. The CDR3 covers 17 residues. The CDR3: CASSQEAGPNYQETQYF. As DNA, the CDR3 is TGCGCCAGCAGCCAAGAAGCAGGGCCAAATTACCAAGAGACCCAGTACTTC.

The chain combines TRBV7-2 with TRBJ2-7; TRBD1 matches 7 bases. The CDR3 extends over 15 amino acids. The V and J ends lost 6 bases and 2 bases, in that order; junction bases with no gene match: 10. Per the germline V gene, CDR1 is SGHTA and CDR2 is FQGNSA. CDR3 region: CASSRLTGAPYEQYF. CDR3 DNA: TGTGCCAGCAGTCGACTCACAGGGGCGCCCTACGAGCAGTACTTC. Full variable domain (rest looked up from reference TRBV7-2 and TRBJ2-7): GAGVSQSPSNKVTEKGKDVELRCDPISGHTALYWYRQSLGQGLEFLIYFQGNSAPDKSGLPSDRFSAERTGGSVSTLTIQRTQQEDSAVYLCASSRLTGAPYEQYFGPGTRLTVT.

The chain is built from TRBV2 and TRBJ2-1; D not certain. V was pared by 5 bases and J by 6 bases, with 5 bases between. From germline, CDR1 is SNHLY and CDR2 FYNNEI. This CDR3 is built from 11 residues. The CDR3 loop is CASSPRNEQFF. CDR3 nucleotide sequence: TGTGCCAGCAGTCCTCGCAATGAGCAGTTCTTC.

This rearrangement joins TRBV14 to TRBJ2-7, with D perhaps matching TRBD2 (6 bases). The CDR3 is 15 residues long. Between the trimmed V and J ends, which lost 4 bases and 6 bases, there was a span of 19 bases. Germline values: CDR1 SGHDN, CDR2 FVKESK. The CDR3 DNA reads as TGTGCCAGCAGCCGGTACCCGCGGGAAAGGATCGAGCAGTACTTC. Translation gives CASSRYPRERIEQYF.

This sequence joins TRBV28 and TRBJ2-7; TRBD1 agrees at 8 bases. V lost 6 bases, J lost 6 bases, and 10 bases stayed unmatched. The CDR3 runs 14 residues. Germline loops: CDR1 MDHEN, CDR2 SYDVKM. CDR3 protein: CASRPYTGGSEQYF. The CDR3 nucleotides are TGTGCCAGCAGGCCCTATACAGGGGGGAGCGAGCAGTACTTC. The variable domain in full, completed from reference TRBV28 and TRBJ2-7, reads DVKVTQSSRYLVKRTGEKVFLECVQDMDHENMFWYRQDPGLGLRLIYFSYDVKMKEKGDIPEGYSVSREKKERFSLILESASTNQTSMYLCASRPYTGGSEQYFGPGTRLTVT.

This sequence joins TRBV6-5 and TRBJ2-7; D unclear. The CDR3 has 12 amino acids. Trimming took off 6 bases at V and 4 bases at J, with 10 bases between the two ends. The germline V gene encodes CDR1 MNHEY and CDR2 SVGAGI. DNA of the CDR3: TGTGCCAGCAGCCCTCTGGGGTACGAGCAGTACTTC. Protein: CASSPLGYEQYF.

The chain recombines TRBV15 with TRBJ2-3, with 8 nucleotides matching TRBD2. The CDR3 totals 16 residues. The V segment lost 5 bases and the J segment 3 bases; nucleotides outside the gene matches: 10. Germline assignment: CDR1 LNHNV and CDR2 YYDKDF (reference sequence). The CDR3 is CATSLGLGGRTDTQYF. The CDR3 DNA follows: TGTGCCACCAGCTTAGGTCTTGGCGGGAGGACAGATACGCAGTATTTT.

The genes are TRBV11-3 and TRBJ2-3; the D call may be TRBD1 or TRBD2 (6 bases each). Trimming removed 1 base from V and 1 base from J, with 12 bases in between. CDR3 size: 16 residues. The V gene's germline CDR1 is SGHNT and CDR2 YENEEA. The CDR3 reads CASSLVGGKGTDTQYF. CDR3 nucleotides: TGTGCCAGCAGCTTAGTGGGGGGCAAGGGCACAGATACGCAGTATTTT.

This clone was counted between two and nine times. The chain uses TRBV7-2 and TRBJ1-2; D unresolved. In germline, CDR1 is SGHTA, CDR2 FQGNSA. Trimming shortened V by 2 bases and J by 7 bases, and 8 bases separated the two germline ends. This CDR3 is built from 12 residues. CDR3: CASSLRSSGYTF. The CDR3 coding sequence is TGTGCCAGCAGCTTACGATCGAGTGGCTACACCTTC.

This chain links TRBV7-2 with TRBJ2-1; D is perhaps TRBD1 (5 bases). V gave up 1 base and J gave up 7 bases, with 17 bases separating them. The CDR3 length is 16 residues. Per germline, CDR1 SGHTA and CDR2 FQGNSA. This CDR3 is CASSLEMGRASNEQFF. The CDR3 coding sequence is TGTGCCAGCAGCTTAGAAATGGGCAGGGCGTCAAATGAGCAGTTCTTC. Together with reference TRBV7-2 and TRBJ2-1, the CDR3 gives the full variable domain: GAGVSQSPSNKVTEKGKDVELRCDPISGHTALYWYRQSLGQGLEFLIYFQGNSAPDKSGLPSDRFSAERTGGSVSTLTIQRTQQEDSAVYLCASSLEMGRASNEQFFGPGTRLTVL.

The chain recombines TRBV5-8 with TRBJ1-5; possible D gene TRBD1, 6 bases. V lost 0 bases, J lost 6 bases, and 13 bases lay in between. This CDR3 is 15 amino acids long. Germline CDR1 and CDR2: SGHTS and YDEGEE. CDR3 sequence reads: CASSLEFGGAQPQHF. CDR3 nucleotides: TGTGCCAGCAGCTTGGAATTTGGGGGGGCTCAGCCCCAGCATTTT.

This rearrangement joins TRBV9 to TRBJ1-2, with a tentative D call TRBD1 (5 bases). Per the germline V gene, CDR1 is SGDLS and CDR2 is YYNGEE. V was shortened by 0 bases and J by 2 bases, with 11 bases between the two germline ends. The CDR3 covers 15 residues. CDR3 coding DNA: TGTGCCAGCAGCGTAGCGGGCGGGGCGAACTATGGCTACACCTTC. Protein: CASSVAGGANYGYTF.

CDR3 DNA: TGTGCCAGCAGTACTAGCGGGGTGAAAAATGAGCAGTTCTTC. Its translation: CASSTSGVKNEQFF. This chain joins TRBV6-6 and TRBJ2-1; 10 positions match TRBD2. Per the germline V gene, CDR1 is MNHNY and CDR2 is SVGAGI (reference sequence). Germline trimming cut 5 bases from V and 7 bases from J; bases unmatched to any gene: 5. This CDR3 spans 14 amino acids.

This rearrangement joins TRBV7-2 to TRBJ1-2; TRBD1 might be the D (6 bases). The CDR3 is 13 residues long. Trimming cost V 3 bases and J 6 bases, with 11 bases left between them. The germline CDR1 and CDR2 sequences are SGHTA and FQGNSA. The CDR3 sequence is CASSFRGLDGYTF. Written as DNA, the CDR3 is TGTGCCAGCAGCTTTCGGGGGCTCGATGGCTACACCTTC.

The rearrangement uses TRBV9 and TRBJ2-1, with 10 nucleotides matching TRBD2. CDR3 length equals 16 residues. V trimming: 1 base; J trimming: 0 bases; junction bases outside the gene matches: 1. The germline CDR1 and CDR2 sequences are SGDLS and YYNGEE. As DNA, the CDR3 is TGTGCCAGCAGCGTAAGCGGGAGGGTCTCCTACAATGAGCAGTTCTTC. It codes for CASSVSGRVSYNEQFF.

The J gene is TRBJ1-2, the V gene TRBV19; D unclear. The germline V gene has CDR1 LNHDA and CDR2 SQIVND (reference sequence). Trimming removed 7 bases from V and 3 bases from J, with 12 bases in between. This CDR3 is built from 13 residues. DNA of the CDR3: TGTGCCAGTACCGGTGGACTGTACTATGGCTACACCTTC. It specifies CASTGGLYYGYTF.

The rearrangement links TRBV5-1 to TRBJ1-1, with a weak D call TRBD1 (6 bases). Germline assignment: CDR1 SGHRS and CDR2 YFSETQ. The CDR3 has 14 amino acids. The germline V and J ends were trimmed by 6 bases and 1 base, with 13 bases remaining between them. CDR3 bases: TGCGCCAGCATGGGGGGGCGGTGGAACACTGAAGCTTTCTTT. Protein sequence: CASMGGRWNTEAFF. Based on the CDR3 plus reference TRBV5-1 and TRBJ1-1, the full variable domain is KAGVTQTPRYLIKTRGQQVTLSCSPISGHRSVSWYQQTPGQGLQFLFEYFSETQRNKGNFPGRFSGRQFSNSRSEMNVSTLELGDSALYLCASMGGRWNTEAFFGQGTRLTVV.

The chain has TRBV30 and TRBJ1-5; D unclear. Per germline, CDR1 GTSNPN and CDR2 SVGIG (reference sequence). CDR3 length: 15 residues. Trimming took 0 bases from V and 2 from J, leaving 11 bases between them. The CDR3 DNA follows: TGTGCCTGGAGTGTGGTGGGCGCGGGCAATCAGCCCCAGCATTTT. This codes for CAWSVVGAGNQPQHF.

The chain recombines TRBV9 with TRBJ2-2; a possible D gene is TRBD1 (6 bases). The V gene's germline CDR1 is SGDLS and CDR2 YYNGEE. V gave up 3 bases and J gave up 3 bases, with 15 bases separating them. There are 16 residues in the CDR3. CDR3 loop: CASSAGRGWDTGELFF. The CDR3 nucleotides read TGTGCCAGCAGCGCGGGCAGGGGCTGGGACACCGGGGAGCTGTTTTTT.

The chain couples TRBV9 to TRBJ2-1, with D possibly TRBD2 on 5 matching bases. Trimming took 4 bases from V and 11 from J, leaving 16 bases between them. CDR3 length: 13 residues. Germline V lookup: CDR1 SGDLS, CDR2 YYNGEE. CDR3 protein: CASSPPSSTQQFF. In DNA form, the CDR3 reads TGTGCCAGCAGCCCACCCTCTAGCACCCAGCAGTTCTTC.

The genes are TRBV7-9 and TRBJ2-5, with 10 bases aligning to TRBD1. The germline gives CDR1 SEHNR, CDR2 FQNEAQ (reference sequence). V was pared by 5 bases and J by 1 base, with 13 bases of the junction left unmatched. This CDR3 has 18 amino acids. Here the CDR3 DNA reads TGTGCCAGCAGCCAGCTACGCTTCCGGGACAGGGGCCAAGAGACCCAGTACTTC. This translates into CASSQLRFRDRGQETQYF.

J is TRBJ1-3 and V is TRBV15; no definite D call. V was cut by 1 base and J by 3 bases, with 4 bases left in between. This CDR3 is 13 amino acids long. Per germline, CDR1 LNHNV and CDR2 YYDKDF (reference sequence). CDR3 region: CATSRVGGNTIYF. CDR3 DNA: TGTGCCACCAGCAGAGTGGGTGGAAACACCATATATTTT.

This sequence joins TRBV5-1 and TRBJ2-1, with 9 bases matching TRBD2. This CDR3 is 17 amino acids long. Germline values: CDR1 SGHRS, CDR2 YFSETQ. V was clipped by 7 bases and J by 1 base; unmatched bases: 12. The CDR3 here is CASVLGSGGRSYNEQFF. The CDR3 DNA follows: TGCGCCAGCGTCCTGGGCAGCGGGGGGCGATCCTACAATGAGCAGTTCTTC.

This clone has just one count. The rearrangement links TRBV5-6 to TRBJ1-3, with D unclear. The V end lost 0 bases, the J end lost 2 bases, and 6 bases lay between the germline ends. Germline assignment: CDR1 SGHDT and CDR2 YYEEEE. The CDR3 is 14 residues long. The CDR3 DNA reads TGTGCCAGCAGCTTGGTCGGAGCTGGAAACACCATATATTTT. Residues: CASSLVGAGNTIYF.

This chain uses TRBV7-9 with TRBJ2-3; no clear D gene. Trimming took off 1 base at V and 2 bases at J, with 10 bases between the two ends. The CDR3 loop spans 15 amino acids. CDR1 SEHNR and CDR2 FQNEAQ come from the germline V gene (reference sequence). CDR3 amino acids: CASSLGPQSTDTQYF. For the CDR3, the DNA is TGTGCCAGCAGCTTAGGGCCCCAGTCCACAGATACGCAGTATTTT.

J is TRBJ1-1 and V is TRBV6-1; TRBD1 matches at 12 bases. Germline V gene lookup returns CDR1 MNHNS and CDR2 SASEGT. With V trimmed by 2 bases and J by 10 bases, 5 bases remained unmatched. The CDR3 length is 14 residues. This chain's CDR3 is CASSETRDRGRAFF. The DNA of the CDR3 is TGTGCCAGCAGTGAAACTAGGGACAGGGGGCGAGCTTTCTTT.